Listed below are T cell receptor beta chains from one sample, sequenced in a study of cytomegalovirus exposure and HLA in healthy donors. Generated by immunoSEQ multiplex PCR, the TCRdb table keeps only in-frame clones and is missing some. The clone table shows 90,000 to 130,000 clones, with the ten largest holding 3.5% to 4.5%. Input material: PBMCs. These TCRs come from a man aged 25 to 40 in good health and CMV-seronegative. The CDR3 runs from the conserved cysteine through the conserved F or W. D genes are given only for firm matches.

j_call d_call v_call cdr3_nt cdr3_aa
TRBJ1-3 - TRBV12-5 TGTGCTAGTGGTTCCGGGGGAGGAAACACCATATATTTT CASGSGGGNTIYF
TRBJ1-2 - TRBV28 TGTGCCAGCAGTTTTGCGGGGGCCAACTATGGCTACACCTTC CASSFAGANYGYTF
TRBJ1-3 - TRBV7-2 TGTGCCAGCAGCTTAGGGAGCAGCCTCTCTGGAAACACCATATATTTT CASSLGSSLSGNTIYF
TRBJ2-7 TRBD2 TRBV19 TGTGCCAGTAGTATAGCCGCCTCGGGACAGCTAGCGGGGTCCTACGAGCAGTACTTC CASSIAASGQLAGSYEQYF
TRBJ1-4 - TRBV11-2 TGTGCCAGCAGCTTAGAAGCAGGGTCGCGCGAAAAACTGTTTTTT CASSLEAGSREKLFF
TRBJ2-7 - TRBV28 TGTGCCAGCAGTTTGCCCGGCAGGGCATCGGCGCAGTACTTC CASSLPGRASAQYF
TRBJ1-1 TRBD1 TRBV5-4 TGTGCCAGCAGCCTAAGACAGGGGACTGAAGCTTTCTTT CASSLRQGTEAFF
TRBJ2-7 - TRBV11-1 TGTGCCAGCAGCGCCCGGGACTCCCTCGAGCAGTACTTC CASSARDSLEQYF
TRBJ1-2 - TRBV6-1 TGTGCCAGCAGTGAATATTACGAGACGGGGAAGGACTATGGCTACACCTTC CASSEYYETGKDYGYTF
TRBJ2-7 TRBD1 TRBV6-6 TGTGCCAGCAGTTCTCCCGACAGGGGGCACGACGAGCAGTACTTC CASSSPDRGHDEQYF
TRBJ1-1 - TRBV10-3 TGTGCCATCACAGAATATACAGGGTCTCGAGCTTTCTTT CAITEYTGSRAFF
TRBJ2-6 - TRBV4-3 TGCGCCAGCAGCCAAGATCTTGGGAGGCAGCTAATCTCTGGGGCCAACGTCCTGACTTTC CASSQDLGRQLISGANVLTF
TRBJ1-5 TRBD1 TRBV10-1 TGCGCCAGCAGTGAGTCGGGGGACAGGCTTGCCCTAGAGAGCAATCAGCCCCAGCATTTT CASSESGDRLALESNQPQHF
TRBJ2-5 TRBD2 TRBV12-5 TGTGCTAGTGGTACTAGCGGTTCAGAGACCCAGTACTTC CASGTSGSETQYF
TRBJ1-6 TRBD1 TRBV11-3 TGTGCCAGCAGCTTAGGGCAGGGGGATTCACCCCTCCACTTT CASSLGQGDSPLHF
TRBJ2-7 TRBD1 TRBV27 TGTGCCAGCAGTCCCCAGGGGGTCGAGCAGTACTTC CASSPQGVEQYF
TRBJ2-7 - TRBV19 TGTGCCAGTAGTATCCCTCCACTCTACGAGCAGTACTTC CASSIPPLYEQYF
TRBJ2-1 - TRBV20-1 TGCAGTGCAATAGGGGATAGTGAGCAGTTCTTC CSAIGDSEQFF
TRBJ1-6 - TRBV5-5 TGTGCCAGCATCATACGGGACGGTCCTGGGGGGACCCTCCACTTT CASIIRDGPGGTLHF
TRBJ1-1 - TRBV7-2 TGTGCCAGCAGCTCCCCTCCCCGGACAGCGCAAGCTTTCTTT CASSSPPRTAQAFF
TRBJ1-2 - TRBV15 TGTGCCACCAGCAGAGGCCTGGACAGTCTGGGCTACACCTTC CATSRGLDSLGYTF
TRBJ2-3 - TRBV30 TGTGCCTGGAGTGACCCCCACAGCAACCTGCGAGATACGCAGTATTTT CAWSDPHSNLRDTQYF
TRBJ2-1 - TRBV19 TGTGCCAGTAGTATAGGAGGAGTGAATGAGCAGTTCTTC CASSIGGVNEQFF
TRBJ2-7 - TRBV7-2 TGTGCCAGCAGCTTATCAGGGGCCTCATCCTACGAGCAGTACTTC CASSLSGASSYEQYF
TRBJ1-1 - TRBV19 TGTGCCAGTAGTTCCCTGGAGGAACTCTATGAAGCTTTCTTT CASSSLEELYEAFF
TRBJ2-2 - TRBV18 TGTGCCAGCTCACTAGACGAGGGGGCCGGGGAGCTGTTTTTT CASSLDEGAGELFF
TRBJ2-2 TRBD1 TRBV4-2 TGTGCCAGCAGCCAAGATAAGAGGGGGCTAACCACCGGGGAGCTGTTTTTT CASSQDKRGLTTGELFF
TRBJ1-6 - TRBV7-2 TGTGCCAGCAGCTTAGGGGTTGTAGGGAGGAATTCACCCCTCCACTTT CASSLGVVGRNSPLHF
TRBJ1-1 TRBD1 TRBV2 TGTGCCAGCAGCTTGGACAGGGGGAACACTGAAGCTTTCTTT CASSLDRGNTEAFF
TRBJ1-4 - TRBV4-1 TGCGCCAGCAGCCGAGCCCTAGCGGGTAATGAAAAACTGTTTTTT CASSRALAGNEKLFF
TRBJ2-7 - TRBV2 TGTGCCAGCAGTGAAGTTTCCTCGAGGGGACTCTACGAGCAGTACTTC CASSEVSSRGLYEQYF
TRBJ2-5 TRBD1 TRBV10-2 TGCGCCAGCGCTCGGGGACAGGAAGAGACCCAGTACTTC CASARGQEETQYF
TRBJ1-1 TRBD1 TRBV2 TGTGCCAGCAGTGATCCTGTCAGGGGGCGGGCCACTGAAGCTTTCTTT CASSDPVRGRATEAFF
TRBJ1-5 - TRBV25-1 TGTGCCAGCAGTGGAAACACAGGGTCCGGCTTTGGCAATCAGCCCCAGCATTTT CASSGNTGSGFGNQPQHF
TRBJ2-2 TRBD1 TRBV7-3 TGTGCCAGCAGCGTCGGACAGGGCTTGAACACCGGGGAGCTGTTTTTT CASSVGQGLNTGELFF
TRBJ2-5 TRBD1 TRBV18 TGTGCCAGCTCACCACTTCAGGGGGTCGGAGAGACCCAGTACTTC CASSPLQGVGETQYF
TRBJ2-5 - TRBV7-3 TGTGCCAGCAGCTCCGGAGGGGGGGAAGAGACCCAGTACTTC CASSSGGGEETQYF
TRBJ2-1 TRBD2 TRBV30 TGTGCCTGGGAGCGGGGCCCCCAATACTCCTACAATGAGCAGTTCTTC CAWERGPQYSYNEQFF